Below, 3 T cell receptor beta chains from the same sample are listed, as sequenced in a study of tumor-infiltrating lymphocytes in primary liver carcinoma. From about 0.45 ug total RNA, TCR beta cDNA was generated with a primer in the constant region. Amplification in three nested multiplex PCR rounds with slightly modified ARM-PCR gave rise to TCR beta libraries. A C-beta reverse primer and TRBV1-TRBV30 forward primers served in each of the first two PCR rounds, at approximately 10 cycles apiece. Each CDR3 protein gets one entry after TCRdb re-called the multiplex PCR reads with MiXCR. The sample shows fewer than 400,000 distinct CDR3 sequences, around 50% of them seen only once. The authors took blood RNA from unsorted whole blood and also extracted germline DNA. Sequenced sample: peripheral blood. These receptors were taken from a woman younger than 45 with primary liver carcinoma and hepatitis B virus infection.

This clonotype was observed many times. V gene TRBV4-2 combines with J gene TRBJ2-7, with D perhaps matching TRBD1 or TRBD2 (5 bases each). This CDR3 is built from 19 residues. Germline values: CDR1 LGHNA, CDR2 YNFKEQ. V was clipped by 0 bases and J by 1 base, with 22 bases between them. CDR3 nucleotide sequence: TGTGCCAGCAGCCAAGATCAAGGAACCGGGACCGCGGGTTCCTACGAGCAGTACTTC. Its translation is CASSQDQGTGTAGSYEQYF.

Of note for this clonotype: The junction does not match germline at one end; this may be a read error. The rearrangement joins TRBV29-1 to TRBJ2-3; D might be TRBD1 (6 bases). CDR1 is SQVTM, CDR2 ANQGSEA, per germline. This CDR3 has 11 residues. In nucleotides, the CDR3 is TGCAGTACGGAGTGGACAGATACGCAATATTTT. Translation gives CSTEWTDTQYF.

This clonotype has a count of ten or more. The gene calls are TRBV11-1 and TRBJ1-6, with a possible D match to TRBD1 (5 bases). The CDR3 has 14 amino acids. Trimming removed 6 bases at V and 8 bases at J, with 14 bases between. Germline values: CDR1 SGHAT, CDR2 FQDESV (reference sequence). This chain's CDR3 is CASRPAGRYSPLHF. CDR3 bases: TGTGCCAGCAGGCCGGCGGGGCGTTATTCACCCCTCCACTTT.